Below, 10 T cell receptor beta chains from the same sample are listed, as sequenced in a study of blood T cell repertoires in COVID-19. TCRdb's copy holds only in-frame clones and misses some; the assay was immunoSEQ multiplex PCR. Among fewer than 70,000 clones, around 86% were seen once, and the ten largest hold 15% to 20%. Material for sequencing was peripheral blood. These receptor sequences come from a man between 35 and 55 years old with COVID-19, enrolled during active disease.

The chain recombines TRBV4-2 with TRBJ2-6, with 8 bases matching TRBD1. The CDR3 covers 21 residues. Trimming took 2 bases from V and 4 from J; bases not matched to a gene: 19. Germline values: CDR1 LGHNA, CDR2 YNFKEQ. CDR3 DNA sequence: TGTGCCAGCAGCCAACCCCTGGGGGCGTGGCAGGGGGCGTCGGGGGCCAACGTCCTGACTTTC. This codes for CASSQPLGAWQGASGANVLTF.

This chain uses TRBV2 with TRBJ1-4; no firm D call. The CDR3 sequence is 14 residues long. The germline V gene has CDR1 SNHLY and CDR2 FYNNEI. V lost 1 base, J lost 7 bases, and 10 bases lay in between. CDR3: CASSEGRRREKLFF. In DNA form, the CDR3 reads TGTGCCAGCAGTGAAGGTCGGAGGCGTGAAAAACTGTTTTTT.

This sequence joins TRBV10-3 and TRBJ1-2, with 8 bases identical to TRBD1. The V gene's germline CDR1 is ENHRY and CDR2 SYGVKD. V shed 7 bases and J 4 bases; nucleotides not matched to a gene: 5. The CDR3 covers 13 residues. DNA of the CDR3: TGTGCCATCATGGGACAGGAGACCTATGGCTACACCTTC. This sequence encodes CAIMGQETYGYTF.

This clone was detected once. The genes are TRBV11-2 and TRBJ2-7; TRBD1 aligns across 8 bases. The CDR3 covers 15 residues. With 1 base clipped from V and 3 bases from J, the junction kept 5 bases outside the gene matches. Per the germline V gene, CDR1 is SGHAT and CDR2 is FQNNGV. Here the CDR3 reads CASSLGQGLLYEQYF. The CDR3 region has the DNA TGTGCCAGCAGCTTAGGACAGGGGCTCCTCTACGAGCAGTACTTC.

The rearrangement joins TRBV19 to TRBJ2-1; 11 bases agree with TRBD2. Losses at the gene ends were 8 bases for V and 6 bases for J; bases not matched to a gene: 6. The CDR3 is 14 amino acids. Germline CDR1 and CDR2: LNHDA and SQIVND (reference sequence). In nucleotides, the CDR3 is TGTGCCAGTGCTACTAGCGGGGGCACCAATGAGCAGTTCTTC. This gives the protein CASATSGGTNEQFF. Supplemented by reference TRBV19 and TRBJ2-1, the full variable domain reads DGGITQSPKYLFRKEGQNVTLSCEQNLNHDAMYWYRQDPGQGLRLIYYSQIVNDFQKGDIAEGYSVSREKKESFPLTVTSAQKNPTAFYLCASATSGGTNEQFFGPGTRLTVL.

The chain uses TRBV7-6 and TRBJ1-2; D not resolved. Germline V lookup: CDR1 SGHVS, CDR2 FNYEAQ. V was trimmed by 1 base and J by 7 bases, leaving 19 bases between them. This CDR3 is 16 amino acids long. The DNA of the CDR3 is TGTGCCAGCAGCTTAGGGGCCCAGGCGGGTTGGGGTGGCTACACCTTC. Translated: CASSLGAQAGWGGYTF.

The genes are TRBV7-2 and TRBJ1-2, with D perhaps TRBD1 (6 bases). The V gene lost 1 base and the J gene lost 5 bases, with 17 bases spanning the gap. This CDR3 is 16 amino acids long. The germline V gene encodes CDR1 SGHTA and CDR2 FQGNSA. The DNA for the CDR3 is TGTGCCAGCAGCTTAGTTTTCGGCGGGGGCGGGTATGGCTACACCTTC. Translated, it gives CASSLVFGGGGYGYTF.

The V and J genes are TRBV5-6 and TRBJ1-1, with 9 bases matching TRBD1. CDR1 is SGHDT and CDR2 is YYEEEE in the germline V gene. Unmatched junction bases numbered 8, after V lost 8 bases and J lost 6 bases. The CDR3 spans 13 residues. CDR3 amino acids: CASPDRGEAEAFF. The CDR3 DNA sequence: TGTGCCAGTCCAGACAGGGGGGAGGCTGAAGCTTTCTTT.

This chain links TRBV9 with TRBJ2-7; 7 positions match TRBD1. Unmatched junction bases numbered 3, after V lost 0 bases and J lost 3 bases. This CDR3 has 14 residues. CDR1 and CDR2 (germline): SGDLS, YYNGEE. CDR3 sequence (DNA): TGTGCCAGCAGCGTAGGTGGGGACAGCTACGAGCAGTACTTC. Residues: CASSVGGDSYEQYF.

The J gene is TRBJ2-1, the V gene TRBV5-1; the match to TRBD1 covers 11 bases. Germline assignment: CDR1 SGHRS and CDR2 YFSETQ. J gave up 6 bases and V 3 bases, and 5 bases lay outside the gene matches. The CDR3 spans 15 residues. CDR3 loop: CASSSSGTGGNEQFF. For the CDR3, the DNA is TGCGCCAGCAGCTCTTCCGGGACAGGGGGCAATGAGCAGTTCTTC. The whole variable domain, remainder taken from reference TRBV5-1 and TRBJ2-1, is KAGVTQTPRYLIKTRGQQVTLSCSPISGHRSVSWYQQTPGQGLQFLFEYFSETQRNKGNFPGRFSGRQFSNSRSEMNVSTLELGDSALYLCASSSSGTGGNEQFFGPGTRLTVL.